The 14 T cell receptor beta chains given below trace back to one sample, sequenced in a study of blood T cell repertoires in COVID-19. Sequencing was performed with immunoSEQ multiplex PCR; in TCRdb, only in-frame clones are kept and a portion is missing. Here the sample spans 150,000 to 200,000 clones, 75% to 90% being singletons. The sequenced sample was peripheral blood. These TCRs come from a human donor with acute or convalescent COVID-19. The donor label of this sample is uncertain.

The chain is built from TRBV4-1 and TRBJ1-2; TRBD1 aligns across 8 bases. Germline CDR1 reads MGHRA; CDR2 reads YSYEKL. Losses at the gene ends were 4 bases for V and 10 bases for J; bases not matched to a gene: 17. The CDR3 loop spans 16 amino acids. The CDR3 bases are TGCGCCAGCAGCCCAAGTGAGTCATTGACAGGGGAGCCCTACACCTTC. Protein product: CASSPSESLTGEPYTF.

The V gene is TRBV11-2, the J gene TRBJ2-3; TRBD2 is a possible D gene (6 bases). This CDR3 comprises 16 residues. Germline CDR1 is SGHAT and CDR2 is FQNNGV. V gave up 5 bases and J gave up 2 bases, with 17 bases separating them. This chain's CDR3 is CASSPLGGGLTDTQYF. CDR3 DNA: TGTGCCAGCAGCCCACTCGGGGGAGGCCTCACAGATACGCAGTATTTT.

A few counts support this clone. The V and J genes are TRBV6-5 and TRBJ2-3; the D gene is possibly TRBD2 (6 bases). The CDR3 consists of 13 residues. Germline V gene data show CDR1 as MNHEY and CDR2 as SVGAGI. Trimming shortened V by 0 bases and J by 10 bases, and 11 bases separated the two germline ends. The CDR3 sequence: CASSYSTGEAQYF. CDR3 in DNA: TGTGCCAGCAGTTACTCGACGGGAGAGGCGCAGTATTTT.

This chain joins TRBV5-1 and TRBJ1-6; 9 bases align to TRBD1. The CDR3 contains 16 residues. The V gene end was trimmed by 7 bases and the J gene end by 7 bases; junction bases not matched to a gene: 12. CDR1 is SGHRS and CDR2 is YFSETQ in the germline V gene. CDR3 nucleotide sequence: TGCGCCAGCCATACCGGGGGACAGGGAAGAAATTCACCCCTCCACTTT. Protein: CASHTGGQGRNSPLHF.

This clone has a single count. The rearrangement links TRBV7-3 to TRBJ1-2; D perhaps matches TRBD1 (5 bases). Germline lookup yields CDR1 SGHTA and CDR2 FQGTGA. Trimming took 2 bases from V and 1 from J, leaving 11 bases between them. CDR3 length: 15 amino acids. This CDR3 reads CASSLGGTFNYGYTF. CDR3 DNA sequence: TGTGCCAGCAGCTTAGGAGGGACTTTTAACTATGGCTACACCTTC.

J is TRBJ1-4 and V is TRBV30; the D is unclear. The CDR3 length is 15 residues. Germline CDR1 is GTSNPN and CDR2 is SVGIG (reference sequence). The V gene lost 1 base and the J gene lost 8 bases, with 17 bases spanning the gap. The CDR3 DNA sequence: TGTGCCTGGAGTGGGCCAGTCCTGACTGGGGAAAAACTGTTTTTT. Its translation is CAWSGPVLTGEKLFF.

The sample holds a few counts of this clone. The J gene is TRBJ2-1, the V gene TRBV15, with a weak D call TRBD2 (5 bases). The CDR3 extends over 13 amino acids. Trimming took 3 bases from V and 11 from J, leaving 14 bases between them. Germline lookup yields CDR1 LNHNV and CDR2 YYDKDF (reference sequence). In nucleotides, the CDR3 is TGTGCCACCAGCAGGATCCGAGGGAAACAGCAGTTCTTC. It is translated as CATSRIRGKQQFF.

The chain is built from TRBV19 and TRBJ2-6; 8 nucleotides align to TRBD1. Germline V gene data show CDR1 as LNHDA and CDR2 as SQIVND (reference sequence). The CDR3 is 16 amino acids. V was clipped by 7 bases and J by 1 base; unmatched bases: 6. The CDR3 DNA reads as TGTGCCAGTAACGGGGACAGGTATTCTGGGGCCAACGTCCTGACTTTC. It encodes CASNGDRYSGANVLTF.

This clone has only a few counts. The V call is TRBV3-1 (or the pseudogene TRBV3-2), the J call TRBJ2-7, with D perhaps TRBD2 (6 bases). V was trimmed by 1 base and J by 8 bases, leaving 9 bases between them. Germline values: CDR1 LGHDT, CDR2 YNNKEL (reference sequence). This CDR3 spans 12 amino acids. This chain's CDR3 is CASSQGGTQQYF. CDR3 bases: TGTGCCAGCAGCCAAGGCGGGACTCAGCAGTACTTC.

The CDR3 DNA is TGTGCCAGCAGCCGAGACAGGGTGAATCAGCCCCAGCATTTT. Translating gives CASSRDRVNQPQHF. The genes are TRBV7-8 and TRBJ1-5; TRBD1 matches at 7 bases. V was clipped by 5 bases and J by 4 bases; unmatched bases: 5. In germline, CDR1 is SGHVS, CDR2 FQNEAQ. The CDR3 runs 14 residues.

This sequence joins TRBV25-1 and TRBJ1-1; 7 nucleotides line up with TRBD1. Germline assignment: CDR1 MGHDK and CDR2 SYGVNS. The CDR3 contains 13 residues. Trimming took 6 bases from V and 4 from J; bases not matched to a gene: 5. CDR3 region: CASRDRWSTEAFF. Written as DNA, the CDR3 is TGTGCCAGCAGGGACAGGTGGAGCACTGAAGCTTTCTTT.

The chain couples TRBV19 to TRBJ1-6; TRBD1 matches at 9 bases. CDR3 length: 14 amino acids. CDR1 LNHDA and CDR2 SQIVND come from the germline V gene (reference sequence). Trimming cost V 9 bases and J 8 bases; bases outside gene matches: 8. CDR3 residues: CASRYRGQHSPLHF. In DNA, the CDR3 is TGTGCCAGCCGGTACAGGGGGCAGCATTCACCCCTCCACTTT. Full variable domain (remainder filled in from reference TRBV19 and TRBJ1-6): DGGITQSPKYLFRKEGQNVTLSCEQNLNHDAMYWYRQDPGQGLRLIYYSQIVNDFQKGDIAEGYSVSREKKESFPLTVTSAQKNPTAFYLCASRYRGQHSPLHFGNGTRLTVT.

The chain combines TRBV4-2 with TRBJ2-1; 14 bases map to TRBD2. The CDR3 extends over 17 amino acids. Germline CDR1 is LGHNA and CDR2 is YNFKEQ. Trimming took 4 bases from V and 2 from J; bases not matched to a gene: 4. CDR3 sequence: CASSRGLAGGPYNEQFF. The CDR3 bases are TGTGCCAGCAGCCGCGGACTAGCGGGGGGCCCCTACAATGAGCAGTTCTTC.

The CDR3 loop reads CASSLAGGSNTDTQYF. The CDR3 nucleotides are TGTGCCAGCAGTTTAGCGGGGGGGTCTAACACAGATACGCAGTATTTT. The genes are TRBV6-5 and TRBJ2-3; 11 bases fit TRBD2. CDR1 and CDR2 from the germline V gene are MNHEY and SVGAGI. CDR3 size: 16 residues. The trim removed 4 bases at V and 2 bases at J, leaving 5 bases unmatched.